A selection of T cell receptor beta chains follows, all from one sample in a study of T cells in Graves' hyperthyroidism and ophthalmopathy. TCRdb recomputed calls from the multiplex PCR reads with MiXCR, one row per CDR3 protein. The sample has roughly 720,000 distinct CDR3 sequences, around 15% seen once. Sequenced material: blood. The receptors derive from a man aged 50 to 59 with Graves' hyperthyroidism. CDR3s include the opening cysteine and the closing phenylalanine or tryptophan. The D gene is left open where the match is weak. For some rows the clone size is stated as once, few or many, or as a class when expanded; others skip it.

V gene,J gene,clone size,D gene,CDR3 protein,CDR3 DNA
TRBV7-2,TRBJ2-5,many,TRBD2,CASSWGLAQETQYF,TGTGCCAGCAGCTGGGGACTAGCGCAAGAGACCCAGTACTTC
TRBV7-9,TRBJ1-2,few,-,CASSFPEALPTDGYTF,TGTGCCAGCAGCTTCCCCGAGGCGTTACCGACCGATGGCTACACCTTC
TRBV9,TRBJ2-3,few,TRBD2,CASSVSASGRHTQYF,TGTGCCAGCAGCGTAAGCGCTAGCGGGAGGCATACGCAGTATTTT
TRBV27,TRBJ1-4,many,-,CASSSRRADELFF,TGTGCCAGCAGTTCTAGAAGGGCAGATGAACTGTTTTTT
TRBV11-2,TRBJ1-3,-,-,CASSLRHSSGNTIYF,TGTGCCAGCAGCTTAAGACACAGCTCTGGAAACACCATATATTTT
TRBV20-1,TRBJ2-3,-,-,CSARPDLRVITDTQYF,TGCAGTGCTAGGCCGGACCTTAGGGTGATCACAGATACGCAGTATTTT
TRBV6-2/TRBV6-3,TRBJ1-5,-,-,CASSLVNSNQPQHF,TGTGCCAGCAGTCTCGTTAATAGCAATCAGCCCCAGCATTTT
TRBV4-3,TRBJ1-1,-,-,CASSRLRGTEAFF,TGCGCCAGCAGCCGCCTCAGGGGCACTGAAGCTTTCTTT
TRBV7-2,TRBJ2-3,many,-,CASSLWGSSDTQYF,TGTGCCAGCAGCCTTTGGGGGAGCTCGGATACGCAGTATTTT
TRBV7-3,TRBJ2-1,many,TRBD2,CAGALAGSSYNEQFF,TGTGCCGGCGCTTTAGCGGGAAGCTCCTACAATGAGCAGTTCTTC
TRBV7-2,TRBJ2-4,many,-,CASSLGPDNIQYF,TGTGCCAGCAGCTTAGGACCAGACAACATTCAGTACTTC
TRBV11-2,TRBJ2-5,-,-,CASSSIPFETQYF,TGTGCCAGCAGCTCCATCCCTTTTGAGACCCAGTACTTC
TRBV5-5,TRBJ2-5,-,-,CASSQNLASQYF,TGTGCCAGCAGCCAAAACCTAGCGTCACAGTACTTC
TRBV2,TRBJ1-5,many,-,CASSEGGQPQHF,TGTGCCAGCAGTGAAGGGGGCCAGCCCCAGCATTTT
TRBV7-9,TRBJ1-4,many,TRBD1,CASSPNTGGSEKLFF,TGTGCCAGCAGCCCTAACACAGGGGGCAGTGAAAAACTGTTTTTT
TRBV20-1,TRBJ1-1,-,-,CSARHSGRVDTEAFF,TGCAGTGCTAGACACTCAGGGCGGGTGGACACTGAAGCTTTCTTT
TRBV28,TRBJ1-6,few,-,CASSLLGLAGNSPLHF,TGTGCCAGCAGTTTATTAGGGCTGGCGGGAAATTCACCCCTCCACTTT
TRBV12-5,TRBJ1-1,many,TRBD1,CASAQGGNTEAFF,TGTGCTAGTGCCCAGGGGGGGAACACTGAAGCTTTCTTT
TRBV10-3,TRBJ2-4,many,-,CAISDTVRGEHIQYF,TGTGCCATCAGCGACACCGTCCGGGGCGAGCACATTCAGTACTTC
TRBV10-3,TRBJ1-1,many,-,CAISESTGKNTEAFF,TGTGCCATCAGTGAGTCGACAGGCAAGAACACTGAAGCTTTCTTT
TRBV2,TRBJ2-2,-,-,CASRGWGWSDTGELFF,TGTGCCAGCAGAGGGTGGGGGTGGTCCGACACCGGGGAGCTGTTTTTT
TRBV6-1,TRBJ2-2,many,TRBD1,CASNQFGQGGTGELFF,TGTGCCAGCAACCAGTTCGGACAGGGTGGAACCGGGGAGCTGTTTTTT
TRBV6-1,TRBJ1-1,many,-,CATVRGGVYEAFF,TGTGCCACCGTACGGGGGGGCGTATATGAAGCTTTCTTT
TRBV19,TRBJ2-3,-,-,CASSTVQTSTDTQYF,TGTGCCAGTAGTACAGTGCAAACTAGCACAGATACGCAGTATTTT
TRBV19,TRBJ1-4,many,TRBD1,CASSIFYRGTNEKLFF,TGTGCCAGTAGTATATTTTACAGGGGAACTAATGAAAAACTGTTTTTT
TRBV20-1,TRBJ2-1,few,-,CSARDIGNEQFF,TGCAGTGCTAGAGATATCGGGAATGAGCAGTTCTTC
TRBV29-1,TRBJ2-1,many,TRBD2,CSVGATSGREQFF,TGCAGCGTTGGGGCGACTAGCGGGAGGGAGCAGTTCTTC
TRBV29-1,TRBJ2-2,few,-,CSVPVQRTRELFF,TGCAGCGTTCCCGTCCAGAGGACCAGGGAGCTGTTTTTT
TRBV16,TRBJ1-5,-,-,CASSQSGGGGSQPQHF,TGTGCCAGCAGCCAATCAGGCGGGGGCGGCAGTCAGCCCCAGCATTTT
TRBV28,TRBJ2-5,-,-,CASSSRLGQSETQYF,TGTGCCAGCAGTTCCCGCCTAGGACAGAGTGAGACCCAGTACTTC
TRBV27,TRBJ2-2,many,-,CASSVQGLNTGELFF,TGTGCCAGCAGTGTACAGGGACTAAACACCGGGGAGCTGTTTTTT
TRBV28,TRBJ2-3,few,TRBD2,CASSRGLAETDTQYF,TGTGCCAGCAGCCGAGGACTAGCGGAAACAGATACGCAGTATTTT
TRBV28,TRBJ1-5,many,-,CASGQSNQPQHF,TGTGCCAGCGGCCAGAGCAATCAGCCCCAGCATTTT
TRBV12-3/TRBV12-4,TRBJ2-1,-,TRBD2,CASTLAGGDNGQFF,TGTGCCAGCACCCTAGCGGGAGGCGACAATGGGCAGTTCTTC
TRBV2,TRBJ2-7,many,-,CASRRVREQYF,TGTGCCAGCCGCAGGGTCCGCGAGCAGTACTTC
TRBV7-9,TRBJ1-5,once,-,CASSWDEASNQPHHF,TGTGCCAGCAGCTGGGACGAGGCGAGCAATCAGCCCCACCATTTT
TRBV12-3/TRBV12-4,TRBJ2-5,many,-,CASRTDSQETQYF,TGTGCCAGCAGAACCGACAGCCAAGAGACCCAGTACTTC
TRBV29-1,TRBJ2-5,-,TRBD2,CSAPRGLAGRGETQYF,TGCAGCGCCCCAAGGGGACTAGCGGGGAGAGGAGAGACCCAGTACTTC
TRBV18,TRBJ1-2,-,-,CASSPPGAFGYTF,TGTGCCAGCTCACCCCCGGGGGCGTTCGGCTACACCTTC
TRBV3-1,TRBJ1-1,many,-,CASSQEGGRNTEAFF,TGTGCCAGCAGCCAAGAAGGAGGAAGGAACACTGAAGCTTTCTTT
TRBV20-1,TRBJ2-1,many,-,CSAQSRVGLNEQFF,TGCAGTGCTCAGAGTAGAGTAGGGCTCAATGAGCAGTTCTTC
TRBV3-1,TRBJ1-4,few,TRBD1,CASSQLRQGQSEKLFF,TGTGCCAGCAGCCAACTTCGTCAGGGACAGAGTGAAAAACTGTTTTTT
TRBV11-2,TRBJ1-1,many,-,CASSVIQVVGEAFF,TGTGCCAGCAGCGTAATACAGGTTGTCGGTGAAGCTTTCTTT
TRBV6-1,TRBJ1-1,-,TRBD1,CASSVRGRTEAFF,TGTGCCAGCAGTGTTAGGGGGCGAACTGAAGCTTTCTTT
TRBV7-9,TRBJ2-1,-,TRBD2,CASSSPDSGSAYNEQFF,TGTGCCAGCAGCTCGCCCGATAGCGGGAGTGCCTACAATGAGCAGTTCTTC
TRBV6-1,TRBJ2-7,few,TRBD2,CASRRTSTSRSQYF,TGTGCCAGCAGGAGAACCTCGACTAGCCGGTCGCAGTACTTC
TRBV19,TRBJ2-1,-,TRBD2,CASSRTRVDEQFF,TGTGCCAGTAGTCGGACTAGGGTTGATGAGCAGTTCTTC
TRBV12-3/TRBV12-4,TRBJ2-1,many,-,CASSFRGNGYNEQFF,TGTGCCAGCAGTTTCAGGGGAAATGGCTACAATGAGCAGTTCTTC
TRBV30,TRBJ2-3,many,TRBD2,CAATLAGVRDTQYF,TGTGCCGCTACCCTAGCGGGAGTCAGAGATACGCAGTATTTT
TRBV27,TRBJ1-5,many,-,CASSPMGTGRNQPQHF,TGTGCCAGCAGTCCCATGGGAACAGGGAGGAATCAGCCCCAGCATTTT
TRBV5-5,TRBJ1-5,-,-,CASSGRTGDSNQPQHF,TGTGCCAGCAGCGGAAGAACAGGAGATAGCAATCAGCCCCAGCATTTT
TRBV20-1,TRBJ1-4,few,-,CSARRPISEKLFF,TGCAGTGCTAGGCGACCCATTAGCGAAAAACTGTTTTTT
TRBV5-6,TRBJ2-7,few,TRBD2,CASSLFGRSGPLSYEQYF,TGTGCCAGCAGCTTGTTTGGTCGTAGCGGGCCTCTCTCCTACGAGCAGTACTTC
TRBV9,TRBJ2-1,-,-,CASSEEGSSYNEQFF,TGTGCCAGCAGCGAAGAGGGAAGCTCCTACAATGAGCAGTTCTTC
TRBV20-1,TRBJ2-1,many,TRBD1,CSALEQGPYNEQFF,TGCAGTGCTCTAGAACAGGGGCCCTACAATGAGCAGTTCTTC
TRBV5-5,TRBJ2-1,many,-,CASSFGGSYNEQFF,TGTGCCAGCAGTTTCGGAGGGAGTTACAATGAGCAGTTCTTC
TRBV18,TRBJ2-5,many,TRBD2,CASSPAGLAGEQETQYF,TGTGCCAGCTCACCAGCCGGACTAGCGGGAGAACAAGAGACCCAGTACTTC
TRBV5-1,TRBJ1-1,once,TRBD1,CASSPIGGRGISEAFF,TGCGCCAGCAGCCCCATCGGGGGCAGGGGGATCTCTGAAGCTTTCTTT
TRBV20-1,TRBJ2-3,-,TRBD1,CSAELRTGATDTQYF,TGCAGTGCGGAACTGAGGACAGGGGCCACAGATACGCAGTATTTT
TRBV11-2,TRBJ2-2,many,-,CASSLTTGGELFF,TGTGCCAGCAGCTTAACGACAGGCGGGGAGCTGTTTTTT